Presented here are 8 T cell receptor beta chains from one specimen sequenced in a study of blood T cell repertoires in COVID-19. Here immunoSEQ multiplex PCR was the method, and the copy in TCRdb shows in-frame clones only, minus some. This sample has around 100,000 clones, with more than 75% found just once. Specimen: peripheral blood. The receptors stem from a human donor in a cohort sampled during active COVID-19.

This chain joins TRBV6-5 and TRBJ1-1; TRBD1 is a possible D gene (5 bases). Germline V lookup: CDR1 MNHEY, CDR2 SVGAGI. The V gene lost 7 bases and the J gene lost 7 bases, with 19 bases spanning the gap. The CDR3 is 14 residues long. This CDR3 reads CASIGDSAGVEAFF. CDR3 coding DNA: TGTGCCAGCATTGGGGACTCCGCGGGGGTTGAAGCTTTCTTT.

This clone was found a few times. This chain connects TRBV7-2 to TRBJ2-2; 11 bases agree with TRBD2. CDR1 is SGHTA, CDR2 FQGNSA, per germline. This CDR3 contains 18 residues. Trimming cost V 5 bases and J 4 bases; bases outside gene matches: 12. This chain's CDR3 is CASSGAPSGGRGTGELFF. DNA of the CDR3: TGTGCCAGCAGCGGAGCGCCTAGCGGGGGGCGCGGCACCGGGGAGCTGTTTTTT.

The chain carries TRBV18 and TRBJ1-1, with D tentatively TRBD1 (6 bases). Germline CDR1 reads KGHSH; CDR2 reads LQKENI. V was clipped by 3 bases and J by 0 bases, with 20 bases between them. The CDR3 is 18 residues long. Written as DNA, the CDR3 is TGTGCCAGCTCACCTACCTCCCTCTACAGGGCTCTGAACACTGAAGCTTTCTTT. This encodes CASSPTSLYRALNTEAFF.

This clone has only one observation. The chain recombines TRBV5-1 with TRBJ2-1; 9 bases map to TRBD2. The CDR3 extends over 14 amino acids. Trimming cost V 0 bases and J 6 bases; bases outside gene matches: 1. Germline CDR1 is SGHRS and CDR2 is YFSETQ. CDR3 sequence (DNA): TGCGCCAGCAGCTTGGGGACTAGCGTCAATGAGCAGTTCTTC. It translates to CASSLGTSVNEQFF.

The chain couples TRBV15 to TRBJ2-2; the match to TRBD2 covers 11 bases. The CDR3 length is 18 residues. The V gene end was trimmed by 1 base and the J gene end by 1 base; junction bases not matched to a gene: 5. Germline V CDR1 and CDR2: LNHNV, YYDKDF (reference sequence). In DNA form, the CDR3 reads TGTGCCACCAGCAGAGGGCTAGCGGGGGGCCTGAACACCGGGGAGCTGTTTTTT. Translating it yields CATSRGLAGGLNTGELFF.

The chain couples TRBV10-3 to TRBJ2-5; D not resolved. The germline V gene has CDR1 ENHRY and CDR2 SYGVKD. V lost 6 bases and J 2 bases, leaving 7 bases between the germline ends. CDR3 length: 12 amino acids. The CDR3 DNA reads TGTGCCATCAGCACACCGCAAGAGACCCAGTACTTC. It specifies CAISTPQETQYF.

This clone was detected once. The genes are TRBV5-4 and TRBJ2-7, with D maybe TRBD1 (5 bases). CDR1 is SGHNT, CDR2 YYREEE, per germline (reference sequence). V was trimmed by 0 bases and J by 0 bases, leaving 10 bases between them. The CDR3 runs to 15 residues. The CDR3 DNA reads as TGTGCCAGCAGCTTGGTTGGGGCCAGCTCCTACGAGCAGTACTTC. Protein product: CASSLVGASSYEQYF.

The chain links TRBV6-1 to TRBJ1-3; a possible D gene is TRBD1 (6 bases). The germline V gene has CDR1 MNHNS and CDR2 SASEGT. V shed 4 bases and J shed 1 base, with 14 bases lying between them. The CDR3 loop spans 16 amino acids. CDR3 coding DNA: TGTGCCAGCAGTGGGATCCAGGGGAAGTCTGGAAACACCATATATTTT. The encoded protein is CASSGIQGKSGNTIYF.